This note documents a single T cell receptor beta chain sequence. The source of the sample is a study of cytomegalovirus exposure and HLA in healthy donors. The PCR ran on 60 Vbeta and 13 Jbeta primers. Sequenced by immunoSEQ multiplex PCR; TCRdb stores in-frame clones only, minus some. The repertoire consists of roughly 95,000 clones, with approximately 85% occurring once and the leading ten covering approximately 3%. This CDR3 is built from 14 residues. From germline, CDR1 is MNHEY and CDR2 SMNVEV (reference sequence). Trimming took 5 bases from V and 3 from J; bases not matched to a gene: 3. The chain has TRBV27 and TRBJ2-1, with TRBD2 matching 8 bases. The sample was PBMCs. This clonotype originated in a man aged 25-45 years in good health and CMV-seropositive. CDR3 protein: CASSLAGFYNEQFF. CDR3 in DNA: TGTGCCAGCAGTCTAGCGGGCTTCTACAATGAGCAGTTCTTC.